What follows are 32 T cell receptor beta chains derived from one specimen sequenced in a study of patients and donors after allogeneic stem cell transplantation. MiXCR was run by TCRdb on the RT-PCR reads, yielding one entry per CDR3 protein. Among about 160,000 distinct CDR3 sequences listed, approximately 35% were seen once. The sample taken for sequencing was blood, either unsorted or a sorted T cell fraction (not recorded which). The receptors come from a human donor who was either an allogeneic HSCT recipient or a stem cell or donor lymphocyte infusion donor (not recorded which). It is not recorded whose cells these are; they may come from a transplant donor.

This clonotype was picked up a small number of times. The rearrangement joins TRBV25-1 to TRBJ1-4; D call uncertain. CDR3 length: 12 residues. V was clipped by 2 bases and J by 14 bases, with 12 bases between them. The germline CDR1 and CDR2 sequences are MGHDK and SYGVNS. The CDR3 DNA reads TGTGCCAGCAGTGAAGCCAAAGGGAGTCTGTTTTTT. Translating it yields CASSEAKGSLFF.

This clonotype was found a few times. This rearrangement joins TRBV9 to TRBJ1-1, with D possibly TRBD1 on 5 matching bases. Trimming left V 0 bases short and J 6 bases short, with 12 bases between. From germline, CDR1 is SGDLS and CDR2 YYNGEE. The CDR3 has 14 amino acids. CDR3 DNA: TGTGCCAGCAGCGTAGAACGGGGGGGTCCTGAAGCTTTCTTT. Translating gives CASSVERGGPEAFF.

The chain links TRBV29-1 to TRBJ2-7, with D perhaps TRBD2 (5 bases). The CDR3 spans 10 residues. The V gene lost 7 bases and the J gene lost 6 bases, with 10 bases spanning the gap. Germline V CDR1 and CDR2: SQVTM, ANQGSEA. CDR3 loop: CSAGEGEQYF. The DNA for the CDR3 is TGCAGCGCCGGAGAGGGCGAGCAGTACTTC.

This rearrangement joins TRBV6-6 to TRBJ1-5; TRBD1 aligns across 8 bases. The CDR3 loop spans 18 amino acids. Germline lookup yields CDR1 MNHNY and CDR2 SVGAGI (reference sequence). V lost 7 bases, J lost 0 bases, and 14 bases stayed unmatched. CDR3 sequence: CASILGQGLTFSNQPQHF. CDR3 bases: TGTGCCAGCATACTCGGACAGGGACTCACGTTTAGCAATCAGCCCCAGCATTTT.

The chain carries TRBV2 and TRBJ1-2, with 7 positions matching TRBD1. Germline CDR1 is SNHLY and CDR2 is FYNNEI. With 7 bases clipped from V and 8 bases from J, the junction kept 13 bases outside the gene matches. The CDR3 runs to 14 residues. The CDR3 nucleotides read TGTGCCAGCATCCAACGACAGGGAGAGTACGGCTACACCTTC. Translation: CASIQRQGEYGYTF.

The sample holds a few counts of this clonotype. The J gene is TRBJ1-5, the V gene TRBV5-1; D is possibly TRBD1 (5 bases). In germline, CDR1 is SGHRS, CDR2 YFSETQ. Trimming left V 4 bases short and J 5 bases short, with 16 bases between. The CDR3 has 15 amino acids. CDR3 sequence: CASSPGLGGYQPQHF. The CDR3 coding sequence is TGCGCCAGCAGCCCCGGACTCGGGGGTTATCAGCCCCAGCATTTT.

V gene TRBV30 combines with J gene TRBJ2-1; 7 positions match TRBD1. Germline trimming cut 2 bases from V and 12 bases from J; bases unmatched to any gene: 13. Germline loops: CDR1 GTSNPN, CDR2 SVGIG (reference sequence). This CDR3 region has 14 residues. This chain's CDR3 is CAWSSTGWKAGQFF. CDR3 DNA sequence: TGTGCCTGGAGTTCGACAGGGTGGAAGGCGGGGCAGTTCTTC.

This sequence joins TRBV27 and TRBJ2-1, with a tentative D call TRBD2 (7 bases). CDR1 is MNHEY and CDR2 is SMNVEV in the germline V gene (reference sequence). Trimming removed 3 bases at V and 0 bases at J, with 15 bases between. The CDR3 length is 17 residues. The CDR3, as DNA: TGTGCCAGCAGTTTTGAGGGCGGGGGCAGCTCCTACAATGAGCAGTTCTTC. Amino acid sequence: CASSFEGGGSSYNEQFF.

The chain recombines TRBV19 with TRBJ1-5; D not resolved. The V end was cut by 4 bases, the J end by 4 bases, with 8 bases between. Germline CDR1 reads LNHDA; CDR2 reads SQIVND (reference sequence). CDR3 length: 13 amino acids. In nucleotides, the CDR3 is TGTGCCAGTAGTACCGGGGAAAATCAGCCCCAGCATTTT. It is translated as CASSTGENQPQHF.

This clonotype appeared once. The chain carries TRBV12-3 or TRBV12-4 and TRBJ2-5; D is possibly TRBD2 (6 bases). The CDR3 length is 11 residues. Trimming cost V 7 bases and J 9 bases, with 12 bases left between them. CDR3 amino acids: CASTTSGAQYF. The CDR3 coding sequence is TGTGCCAGCACCACCTCGGGGGCCCAGTACTTC.

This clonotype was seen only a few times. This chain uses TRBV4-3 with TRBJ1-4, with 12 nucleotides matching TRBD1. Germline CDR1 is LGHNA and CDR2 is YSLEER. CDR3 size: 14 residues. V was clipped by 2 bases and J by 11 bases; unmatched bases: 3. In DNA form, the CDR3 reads TGCGCCAGCAGCCAAAGGGGACAGGGGGCCAAACTGTTTTTT. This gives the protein CASSQRGQGAKLFF.

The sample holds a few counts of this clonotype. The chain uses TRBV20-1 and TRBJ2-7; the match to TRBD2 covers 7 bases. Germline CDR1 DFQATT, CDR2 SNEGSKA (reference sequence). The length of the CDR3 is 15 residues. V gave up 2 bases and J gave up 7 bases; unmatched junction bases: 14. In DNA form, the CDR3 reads TGCAGTGCTAGACCTCCTAGCGGAGAGGGGTCGGAGCAGTACGTC. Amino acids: CSARPPSGEGSEQYV.

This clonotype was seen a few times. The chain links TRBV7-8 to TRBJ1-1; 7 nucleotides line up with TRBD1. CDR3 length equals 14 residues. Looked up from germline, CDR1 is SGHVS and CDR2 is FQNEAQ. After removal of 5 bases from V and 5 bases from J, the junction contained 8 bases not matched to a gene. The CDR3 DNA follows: TGTGCCAGCAGCAACTTGACAGGGAAGACTGAAGCTTTCTTT. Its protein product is CASSNLTGKTEAFF.

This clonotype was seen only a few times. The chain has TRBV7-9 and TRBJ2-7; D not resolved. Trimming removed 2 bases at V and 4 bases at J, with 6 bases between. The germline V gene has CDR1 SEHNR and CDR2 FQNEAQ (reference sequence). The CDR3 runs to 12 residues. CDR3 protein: CASSLSPYEQYF. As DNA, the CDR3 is TGTGCCAGCAGCTTAAGTCCTTACGAGCAGTACTTC.

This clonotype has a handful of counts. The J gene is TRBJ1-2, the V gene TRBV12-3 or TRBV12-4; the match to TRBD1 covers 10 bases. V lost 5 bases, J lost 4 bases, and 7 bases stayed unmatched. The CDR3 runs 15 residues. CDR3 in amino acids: CASSQGGQGSYGYTF. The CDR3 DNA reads TGTGCCAGCAGTCAGGGGGGACAGGGGAGCTATGGCTACACCTTC.

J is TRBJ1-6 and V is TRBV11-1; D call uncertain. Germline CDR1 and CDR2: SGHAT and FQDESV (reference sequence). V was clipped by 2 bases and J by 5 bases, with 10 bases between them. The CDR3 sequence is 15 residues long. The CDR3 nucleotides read TGTGCCAGCAGCTTATCCCCGGGAGATAATTCACCCCTCCACTTT. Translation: CASSLSPGDNSPLHF.

Here the CDR3 reads CARRGQGAYGYTF. The CDR3 nucleotides read TGTGCCAGGAGGGGACAGGGGGCCTATGGCTACACCTTC. This chain links TRBV7-3 with TRBJ1-2; 12 bases align to TRBD1. The CDR3 consists of 13 residues. Trimming at V came to 9 bases and at J to 4 bases, leaving 3 bases not matched to a gene. Germline-derived CDR1 and CDR2 are SGHTA and FQGTGA. Full variable domain (missing parts from reference TRBV7-3 and TRBJ1-2): GAGVSQTPSNKVTEKGKYVELRCDPISGHTALYWYRQSLGQGPEFLIYFQGTGAADDSGLPNDRFFAVRPEGSVSTLKIQRTERGDSAVYLCARRGQGAYGYTFGSGTRLTVV.

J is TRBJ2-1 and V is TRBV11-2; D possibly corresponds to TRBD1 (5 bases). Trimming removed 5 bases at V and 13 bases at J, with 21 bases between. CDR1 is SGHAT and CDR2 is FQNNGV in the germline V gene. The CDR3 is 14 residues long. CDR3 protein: CASSLGHGEPRQFF. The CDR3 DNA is TGTGCCAGCAGCCTTGGACACGGAGAACCCCGCCAGTTCTTC. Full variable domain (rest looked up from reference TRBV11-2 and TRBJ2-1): EAGVAQSPRYKIIEKRQSVAFWCNPISGHATLYWYQQILGQGPKLLIQFQNNGVVDDSQLPKDRFSAERLKGVDSTLKIQPAKLEDSAVYLCASSLGHGEPRQFFGPGTRLTVL.

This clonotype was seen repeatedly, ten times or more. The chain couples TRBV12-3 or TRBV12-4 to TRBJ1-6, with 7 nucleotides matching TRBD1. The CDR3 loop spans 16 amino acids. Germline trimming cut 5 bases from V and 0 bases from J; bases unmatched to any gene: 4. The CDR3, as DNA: TGTGCCAGCAGTAACAGGGGCCGCTCCTATAATTCACCCCTCCACTTT. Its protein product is CASSNRGRSYNSPLHF.

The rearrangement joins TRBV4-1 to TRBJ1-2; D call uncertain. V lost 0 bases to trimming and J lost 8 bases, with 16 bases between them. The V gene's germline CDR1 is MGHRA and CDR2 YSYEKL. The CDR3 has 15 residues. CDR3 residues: CASSQERQAQRGYTF. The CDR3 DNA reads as TGCGCCAGCAGCCAAGAGAGGCAGGCTCAAAGGGGCTACACCTTC.

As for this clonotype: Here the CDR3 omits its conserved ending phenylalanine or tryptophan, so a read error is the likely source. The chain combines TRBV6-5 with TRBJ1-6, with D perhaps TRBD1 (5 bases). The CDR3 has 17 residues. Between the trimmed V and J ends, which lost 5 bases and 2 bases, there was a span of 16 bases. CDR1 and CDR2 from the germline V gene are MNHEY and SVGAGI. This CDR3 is CASSPEGRDAYNSPLHS. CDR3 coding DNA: TGTGCCAGCAGTCCCGAGGGGAGGGACGCCTATAATTCACCCCTCCACTCT.

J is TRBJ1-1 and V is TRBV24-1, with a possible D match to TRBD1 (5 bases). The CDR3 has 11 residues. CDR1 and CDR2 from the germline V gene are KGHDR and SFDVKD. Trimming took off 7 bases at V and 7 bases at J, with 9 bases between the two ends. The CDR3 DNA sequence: TGTGCCACCAGGCAGGGCGATGAAGCTTTCTTT. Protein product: CATRQGDEAFF.

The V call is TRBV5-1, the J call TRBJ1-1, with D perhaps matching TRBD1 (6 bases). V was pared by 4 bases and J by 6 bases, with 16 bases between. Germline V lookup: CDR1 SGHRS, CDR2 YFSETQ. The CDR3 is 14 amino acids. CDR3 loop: CASSPGTRPPEAFF. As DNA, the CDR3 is TGCGCCAGCAGCCCCGGGACAAGGCCCCCTGAAGCTTTCTTT. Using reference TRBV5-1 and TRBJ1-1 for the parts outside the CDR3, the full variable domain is KAGVTQTPRYLIKTRGQQVTLSCSPISGHRSVSWYQQTPGQGLQFLFEYFSETQRNKGNFPGRFSGRQFSNSRSEMNVSTLELGDSALYLCASSPGTRPPEAFFGQGTRLTVV.

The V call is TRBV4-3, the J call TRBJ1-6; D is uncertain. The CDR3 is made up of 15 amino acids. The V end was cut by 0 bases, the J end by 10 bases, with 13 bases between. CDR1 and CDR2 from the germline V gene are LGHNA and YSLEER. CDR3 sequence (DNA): TGCGCCAGCAGCCAAGATGTGGGTCGAACCTCACCCCTCCACTTT. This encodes CASSQDVGRTSPLHF.

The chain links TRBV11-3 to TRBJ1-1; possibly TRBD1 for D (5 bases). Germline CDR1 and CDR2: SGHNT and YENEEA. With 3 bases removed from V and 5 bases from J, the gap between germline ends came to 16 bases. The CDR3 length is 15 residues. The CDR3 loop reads CASSLGPGGATEAFF. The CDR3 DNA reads TGTGCCAGCAGCTTGGGACCAGGCGGGGCAACTGAAGCTTTCTTT.

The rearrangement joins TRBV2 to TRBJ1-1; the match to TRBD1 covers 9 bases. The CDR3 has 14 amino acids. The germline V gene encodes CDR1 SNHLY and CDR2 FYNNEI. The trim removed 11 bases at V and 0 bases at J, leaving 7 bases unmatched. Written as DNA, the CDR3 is TGTGCCGCTCCCGGGACAGGGATGAACACTGAAGCTTTCTTT. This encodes CAAPGTGMNTEAFF.

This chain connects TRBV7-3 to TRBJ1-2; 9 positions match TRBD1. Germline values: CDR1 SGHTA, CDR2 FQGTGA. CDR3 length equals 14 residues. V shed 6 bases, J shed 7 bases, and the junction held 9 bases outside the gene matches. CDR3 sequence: CASSLGQGMSGYTF. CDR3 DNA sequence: TGTGCCAGCAGTTTGGGACAGGGTATGAGTGGCTACACCTTC.

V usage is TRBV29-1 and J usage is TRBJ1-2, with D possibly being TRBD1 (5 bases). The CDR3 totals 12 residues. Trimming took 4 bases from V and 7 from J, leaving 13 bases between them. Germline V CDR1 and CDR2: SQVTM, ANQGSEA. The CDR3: CSVVAGAFGYTF. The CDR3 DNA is TGCAGCGTTGTAGCCGGGGCGTTTGGCTACACCTTC.

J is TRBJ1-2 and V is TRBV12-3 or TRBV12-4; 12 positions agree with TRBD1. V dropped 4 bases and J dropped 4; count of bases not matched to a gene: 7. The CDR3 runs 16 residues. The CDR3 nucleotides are TGTGCCAGCAGTTCGGGGACAGGGGGCTGGGGCTATGGCTACACCTTC. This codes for CASSSGTGGWGYGYTF.

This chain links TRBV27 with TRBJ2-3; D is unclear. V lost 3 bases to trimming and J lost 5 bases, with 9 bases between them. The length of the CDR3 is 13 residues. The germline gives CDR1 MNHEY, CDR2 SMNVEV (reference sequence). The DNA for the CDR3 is TGTGCCAGCAGTTTCGCCTTTTTAGATACGCAGTATTTT. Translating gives CASSFAFLDTQYF.

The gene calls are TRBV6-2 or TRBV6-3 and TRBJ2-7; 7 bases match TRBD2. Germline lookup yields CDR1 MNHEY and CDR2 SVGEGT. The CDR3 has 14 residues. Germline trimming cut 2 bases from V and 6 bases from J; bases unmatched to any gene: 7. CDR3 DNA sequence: TGTGCCAGCAGTTACCCGAGCGGGGAGGTCGAGCAGTACTTC. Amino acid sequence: CASSYPSGEVEQYF.

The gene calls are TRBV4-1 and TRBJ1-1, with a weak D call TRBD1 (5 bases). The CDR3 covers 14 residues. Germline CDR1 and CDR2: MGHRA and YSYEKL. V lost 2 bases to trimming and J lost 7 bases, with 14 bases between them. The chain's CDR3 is CASSQPPGGNEAFF. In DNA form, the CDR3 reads TGCGCCAGCAGCCAACCCCCTGGGGGTAATGAAGCTTTCTTT.